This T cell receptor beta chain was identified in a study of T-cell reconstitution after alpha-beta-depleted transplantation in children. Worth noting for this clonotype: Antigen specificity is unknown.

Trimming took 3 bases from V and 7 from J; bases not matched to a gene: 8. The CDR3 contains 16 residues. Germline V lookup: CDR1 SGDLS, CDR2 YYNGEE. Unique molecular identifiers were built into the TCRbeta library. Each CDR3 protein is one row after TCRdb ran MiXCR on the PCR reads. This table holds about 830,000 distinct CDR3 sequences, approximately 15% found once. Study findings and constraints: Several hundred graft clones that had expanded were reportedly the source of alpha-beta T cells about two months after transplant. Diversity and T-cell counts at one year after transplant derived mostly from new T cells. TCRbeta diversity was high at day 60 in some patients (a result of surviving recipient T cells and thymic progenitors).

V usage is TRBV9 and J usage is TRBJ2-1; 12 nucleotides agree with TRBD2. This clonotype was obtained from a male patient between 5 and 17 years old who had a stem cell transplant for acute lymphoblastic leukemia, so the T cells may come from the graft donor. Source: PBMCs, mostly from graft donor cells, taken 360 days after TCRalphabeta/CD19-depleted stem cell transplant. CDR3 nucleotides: TGTGCCAGCAGCGCAAAGACTAGCGGGAGTTTAAATGAGCAGTTCTTC. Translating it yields CASSAKTSGSLNEQFF.